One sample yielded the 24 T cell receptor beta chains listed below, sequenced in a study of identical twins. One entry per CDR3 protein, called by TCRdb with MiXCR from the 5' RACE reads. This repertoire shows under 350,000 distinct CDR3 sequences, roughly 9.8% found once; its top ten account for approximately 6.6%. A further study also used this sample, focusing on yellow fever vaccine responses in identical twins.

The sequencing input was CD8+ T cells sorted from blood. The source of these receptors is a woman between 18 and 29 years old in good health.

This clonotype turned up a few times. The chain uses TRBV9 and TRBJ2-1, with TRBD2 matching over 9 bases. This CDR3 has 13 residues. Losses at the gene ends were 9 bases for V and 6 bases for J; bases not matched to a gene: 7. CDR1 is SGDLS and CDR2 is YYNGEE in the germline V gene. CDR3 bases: TGTGCCACCTCTAGCGGGGCGATCAATGAGCAGTTCTTC. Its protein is CATSSGAINEQFF.

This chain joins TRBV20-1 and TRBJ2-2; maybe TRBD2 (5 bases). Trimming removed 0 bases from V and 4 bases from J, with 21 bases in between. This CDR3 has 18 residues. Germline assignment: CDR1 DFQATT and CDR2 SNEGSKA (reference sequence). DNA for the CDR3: TGCAGTGCTAGAGATGTTGGTCGAGGGCGGTTGAGCACCGGGGAGCTGTTTTTT. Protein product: CSARDVGRGRLSTGELFF.

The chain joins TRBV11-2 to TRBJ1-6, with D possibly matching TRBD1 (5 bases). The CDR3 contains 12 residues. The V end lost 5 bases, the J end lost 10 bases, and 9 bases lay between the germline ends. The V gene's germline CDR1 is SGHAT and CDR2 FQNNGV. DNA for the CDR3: TGTGCCAGCAGCCAGGGAGGATCACCCCTCCACTTT. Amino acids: CASSQGGSPLHF.

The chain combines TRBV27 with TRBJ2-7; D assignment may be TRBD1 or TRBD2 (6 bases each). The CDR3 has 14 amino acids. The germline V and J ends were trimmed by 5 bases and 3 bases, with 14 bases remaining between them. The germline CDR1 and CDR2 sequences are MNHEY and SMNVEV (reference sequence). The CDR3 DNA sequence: TGTGCCAGCAGTGTAGGCAGGGGAGGCTACGAGCAGTACTTC. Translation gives CASSVGRGGYEQYF.

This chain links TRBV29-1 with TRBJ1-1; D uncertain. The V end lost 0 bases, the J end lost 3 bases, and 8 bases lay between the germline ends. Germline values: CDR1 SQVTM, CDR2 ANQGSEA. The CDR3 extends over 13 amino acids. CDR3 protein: CSVEDPLDTEAFF. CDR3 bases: TGCAGCGTTGAAGATCCACTGGACACTGAAGCTTTCTTT.

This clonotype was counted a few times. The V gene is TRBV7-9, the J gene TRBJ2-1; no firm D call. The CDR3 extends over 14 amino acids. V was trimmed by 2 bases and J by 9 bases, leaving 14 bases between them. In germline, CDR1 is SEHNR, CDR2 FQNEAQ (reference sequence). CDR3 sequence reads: CASSLITVSSEQFF. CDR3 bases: TGTGCCAGCAGCTTAATTACCGTATCCAGTGAGCAGTTCTTC.

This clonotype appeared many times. CDR3 region: CASSFTGEGYEQYF. In DNA, the CDR3 is TGTGCCAGCAGCTTCACAGGGGAAGGATACGAGCAGTACTTC. V usage is TRBV5-6 and J usage is TRBJ2-7; TRBD1 aligns across 7 bases. Germline lookup yields CDR1 SGHDT and CDR2 YYEEEE. There are 14 residues in the CDR3. Germline trimming cut 2 bases from V and 4 bases from J; bases unmatched to any gene: 6.

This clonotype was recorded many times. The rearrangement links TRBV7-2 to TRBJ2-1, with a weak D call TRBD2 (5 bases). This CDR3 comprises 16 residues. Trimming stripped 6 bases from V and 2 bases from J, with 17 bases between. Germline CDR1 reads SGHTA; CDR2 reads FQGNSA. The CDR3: CASRSLGEPTYNEQFF. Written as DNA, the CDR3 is TGTGCCAGCAGATCCCTCGGGGAGCCGACCTACAATGAGCAGTTCTTC.

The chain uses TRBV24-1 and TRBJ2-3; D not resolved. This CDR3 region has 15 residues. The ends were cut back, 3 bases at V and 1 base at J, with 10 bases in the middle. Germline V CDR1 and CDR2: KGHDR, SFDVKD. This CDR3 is CATSDAIIRTDTQYF. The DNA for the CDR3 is TGTGCCACCAGTGATGCGATCATTCGCACAGATACGCAGTATTTT.

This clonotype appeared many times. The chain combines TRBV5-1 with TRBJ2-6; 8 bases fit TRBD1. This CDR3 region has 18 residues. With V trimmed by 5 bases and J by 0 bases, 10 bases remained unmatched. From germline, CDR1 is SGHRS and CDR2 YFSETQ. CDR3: CASRKGQAMNSGANVLTF. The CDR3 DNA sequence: TGCGCCAGCAGAAAGGGACAGGCTATGAACTCTGGGGCCAACGTCCTGACTTTC.

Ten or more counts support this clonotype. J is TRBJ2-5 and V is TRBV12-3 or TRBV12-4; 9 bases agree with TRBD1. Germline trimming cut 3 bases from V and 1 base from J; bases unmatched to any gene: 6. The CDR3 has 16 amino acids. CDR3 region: CASSFRPGQGQETQYF. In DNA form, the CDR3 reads TGTGCCAGCAGTTTTAGACCGGGACAGGGCCAAGAGACCCAGTACTTC.

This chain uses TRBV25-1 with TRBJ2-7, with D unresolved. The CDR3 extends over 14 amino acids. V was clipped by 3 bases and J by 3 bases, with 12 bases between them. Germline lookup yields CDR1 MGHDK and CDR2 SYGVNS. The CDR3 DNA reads TGTGCCAGCAGTGACCTCGTAACTGACTACGAGCAGTACTTC. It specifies CASSDLVTDYEQYF.

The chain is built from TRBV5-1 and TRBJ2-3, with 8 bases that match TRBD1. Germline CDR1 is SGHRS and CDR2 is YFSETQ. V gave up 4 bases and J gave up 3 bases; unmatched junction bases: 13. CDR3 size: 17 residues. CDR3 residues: CASSLLQGAQGTDTQYF. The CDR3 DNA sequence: TGCGCCAGCAGCCTCCTCCAGGGGGCGCAAGGGACAGATACGCAGTATTTT.

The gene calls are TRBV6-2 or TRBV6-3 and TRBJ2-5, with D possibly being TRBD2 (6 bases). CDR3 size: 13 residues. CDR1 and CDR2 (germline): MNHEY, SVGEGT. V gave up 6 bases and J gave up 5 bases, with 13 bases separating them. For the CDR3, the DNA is TGTGCCAGCAGGACGGCGGGATGGGAGACCCAGTACTTC. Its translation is CASRTAGWETQYF.

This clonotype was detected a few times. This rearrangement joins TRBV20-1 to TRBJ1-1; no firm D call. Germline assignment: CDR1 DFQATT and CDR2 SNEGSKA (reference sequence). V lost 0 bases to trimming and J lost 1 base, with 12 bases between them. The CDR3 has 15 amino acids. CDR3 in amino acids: CSARDFWRENTEAFF. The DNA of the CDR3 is TGCAGTGCTAGAGATTTTTGGAGGGAGAACACTGAAGCTTTCTTT.

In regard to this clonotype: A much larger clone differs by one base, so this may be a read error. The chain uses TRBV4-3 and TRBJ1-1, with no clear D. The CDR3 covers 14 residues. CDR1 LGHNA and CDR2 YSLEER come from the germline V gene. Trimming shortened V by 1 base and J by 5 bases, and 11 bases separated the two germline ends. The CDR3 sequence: CASSQAGGKTEAFF. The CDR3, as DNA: TGCGCCAGCAGCCAAGCAGGTGGAAAAACTGAAGCTTTCTTT.

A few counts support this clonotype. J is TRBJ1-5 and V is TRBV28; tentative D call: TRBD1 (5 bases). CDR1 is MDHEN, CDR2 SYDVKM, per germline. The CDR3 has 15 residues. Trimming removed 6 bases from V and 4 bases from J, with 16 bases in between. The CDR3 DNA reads TGTGCCAGCAGCTCCCGACAGTCCCTTAATCAGCCCCAGCATTTT. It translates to CASSSRQSLNQPQHF.

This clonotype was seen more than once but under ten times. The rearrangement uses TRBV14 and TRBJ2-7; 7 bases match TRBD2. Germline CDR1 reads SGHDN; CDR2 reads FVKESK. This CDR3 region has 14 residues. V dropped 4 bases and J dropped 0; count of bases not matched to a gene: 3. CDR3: CASSPSGYSYEQYF. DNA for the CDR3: TGTGCCAGCAGCCCTAGCGGTTACTCCTACGAGCAGTACTTC.

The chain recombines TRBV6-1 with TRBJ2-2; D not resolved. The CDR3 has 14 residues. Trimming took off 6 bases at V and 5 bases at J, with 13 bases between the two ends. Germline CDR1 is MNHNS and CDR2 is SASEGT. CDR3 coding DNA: TGTGCCAGCAGCTTCCTGCTGGGGACCGGGGAGCTGTTTTTT. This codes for CASSFLLGTGELFF.

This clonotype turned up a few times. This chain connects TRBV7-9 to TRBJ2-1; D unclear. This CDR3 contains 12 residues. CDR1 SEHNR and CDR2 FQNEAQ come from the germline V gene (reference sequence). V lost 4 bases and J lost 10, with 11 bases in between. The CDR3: CASSSNRLEQFF. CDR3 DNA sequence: TGTGCCAGCAGCTCCAACCGACTGGAGCAGTTCTTC.

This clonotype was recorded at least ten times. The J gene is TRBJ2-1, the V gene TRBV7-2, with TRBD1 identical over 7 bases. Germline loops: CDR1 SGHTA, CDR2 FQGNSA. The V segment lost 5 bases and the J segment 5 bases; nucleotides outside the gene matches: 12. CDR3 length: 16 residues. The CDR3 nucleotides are TGTGCCAGCAGCAACCAAAGAAGGGGGACAGACAATGAGCAGTTCTTC. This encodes CASSNQRRGTDNEQFF.

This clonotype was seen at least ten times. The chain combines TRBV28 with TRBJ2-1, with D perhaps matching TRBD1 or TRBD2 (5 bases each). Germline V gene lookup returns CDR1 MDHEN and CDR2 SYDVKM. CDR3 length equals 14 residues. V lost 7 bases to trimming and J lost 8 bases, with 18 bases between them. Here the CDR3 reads CASKRDAPRDEQFF. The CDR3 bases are TGTGCCAGCAAAAGGGACGCTCCTCGGGATGAGCAGTTCTTC.

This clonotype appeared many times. The CDR3 sequence is CASSRQGGELFF. The CDR3 DNA sequence: TGCGCCAGCAGCAGACAGGGCGGGGAGCTGTTTTTT. The J gene is TRBJ2-2, the V gene TRBV4-3; 7 bases are shared with TRBD1. Germline trimming cut 5 bases from V and 7 bases from J; bases unmatched to any gene: 1. Germline CDR1 LGHNA, CDR2 YSLEER. The CDR3 runs to 12 residues.

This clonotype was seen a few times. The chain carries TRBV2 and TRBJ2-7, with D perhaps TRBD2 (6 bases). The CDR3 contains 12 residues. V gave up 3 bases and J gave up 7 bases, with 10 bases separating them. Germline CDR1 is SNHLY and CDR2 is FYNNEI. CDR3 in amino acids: CASSDTGREQYF. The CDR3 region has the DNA TGTGCCAGCAGTGATACCGGGAGAGAGCAGTACTTC. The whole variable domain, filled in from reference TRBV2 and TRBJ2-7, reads EPEVTQTPSHQVTQMGQEVILRCVPISNHLYFYWYRQILGQKVEFLVSFYNNEISEKSEIFDDQFSVERPDGSNFTLKIRSTKLEDSAMYFCASSDTGREQYFGPGTRLTVT.